This passage covers 29 T cell receptor beta chains from one sample sequenced in a study of CD8 T cells in Susac syndrome. Reverse transcription of about 0.45 to 1 ug RNA was performed with random hexamers. Via MiXCR, TCRdb re-called the immunoSEQ multiplex PCR reads, giving one row per CDR3 protein. The table lists 110,000 or so distinct CDR3 sequences, 80% to 95% of them singletons. Material for sequencing was CD8+ T cells from PBMCs. The receptors stem from a human donor in good health.

This clonotype was recorded once. This rearrangement joins TRBV20-1 to TRBJ2-7; D gene unclear. This CDR3 is 14 amino acids long. Germline-derived CDR1 and CDR2 are DFQATT and SNEGSKA (reference sequence). V gave up 0 bases and J gave up 0 bases, with 9 bases separating them. The CDR3 sequence is CSARDLRFSYEQYF. The CDR3 coding sequence is TGCAGTGCTAGAGATCTCAGATTCTCCTACGAGCAGTACTTC.

This sequence joins TRBV10-3 and TRBJ2-5, with 11 bases matching TRBD2. Germline V gene data show CDR1 as ENHRY and CDR2 as SYGVKD. After removal of 3 bases from V and 4 bases from J, the junction contained 4 bases not matched to a gene. CDR3 length: 15 amino acids. The CDR3 reads CAISDGLAGGETQYF. CDR3 coding DNA: TGTGCCATCAGTGACGGGCTAGCGGGGGGAGAGACCCAGTACTTC.

The gene calls are TRBV7-2 and TRBJ2-7; 8 bases map to TRBD1. V was pared by 6 bases and J by 6 bases, with 10 bases of the junction left unmatched. The CDR3 covers 14 residues. Per the germline V gene, CDR1 is SGHTA and CDR2 is FQGNSA. CDR3 nucleotides: TGTGCCAGCAGACGATGGACAGGGACCAGCGAGCAGTACTTC. Translation: CASRRWTGTSEQYF.

This clonotype was detected only once. The genes are TRBV7-2 and TRBJ2-1; possibly TRBD2 for D (6 bases). The CDR3 runs to 14 residues. Germline values: CDR1 SGHTA, CDR2 FQGNSA. V shed 2 bases and J shed 8 bases, with 13 bases lying between them. This CDR3 is CASSLQRARDEQFF. CDR3 DNA: TGTGCCAGCAGCTTACAGCGGGCGCGAGATGAGCAGTTCTTC.

The CDR3 nucleotides read TGTGCCAGCAGACCAGGCGGCAATCAGCCCCAGCATTTT. Protein sequence: CASRPGGNQPQHF. The J gene is TRBJ1-5, the V gene TRBV27; D is undetermined. The CDR3 is 13 amino acids. V dropped 6 bases and J dropped 2 bases, with 8 bases sitting between them. The V gene's germline CDR1 is MNHEY and CDR2 SMNVEV (reference sequence).

The chain joins TRBV5-6 to TRBJ2-3, with 9 bases aligning to TRBD2. Germline values: CDR1 SGHDT, CDR2 YYEEEE. This CDR3 is 16 amino acids long. With V trimmed by 0 bases and J by 2 bases, 4 bases remained unmatched. In DNA, the CDR3 is TGTGCCAGCAGCTTGGCTAGCGGGGCCGTCACAGATACGCAGTATTTT. It translates to CASSLASGAVTDTQYF.

This clonotype was seen once. The V gene is TRBV20-1, the J gene TRBJ2-5; D not resolved. This CDR3 comprises 13 residues. Trimming took off 3 bases at V and 0 bases at J, with 8 bases between the two ends. The germline CDR1 and CDR2 sequences are DFQATT and SNEGSKA (reference sequence). The CDR3 loop reads CSASSQNQETQYF. Written as DNA, the CDR3 is TGCAGTGCTAGTTCACAGAACCAAGAGACCCAGTACTTC.

The chain is built from TRBV2 and TRBJ1-5; D remains unclear. V was pared by 8 bases and J by 0 bases, with 17 bases between. This CDR3 region has 16 residues. Looked up from germline, CDR1 is SNHLY and CDR2 is FYNNEI. CDR3 bases: TGTGCCAGCGGGAGACCCGGGCAGGATAGCAATCAGCCCCAGCATTTT. This sequence encodes CASGRPGQDSNQPQHF. The complete variable domain, with remaining parts taken from reference TRBV2 and TRBJ1-5, reads EPEVTQTPSHQVTQMGQEVILRCVPISNHLYFYWYRQILGQKVEFLVSFYNNEISEKSEIFDDQFSVERPDGSNFTLKIRSTKLEDSAMYFCASGRPGQDSNQPQHFGDGTRLSIL.

The sample holds a few counts of this clonotype. DNA for the CDR3: TGTGCCAGCAGCCAGGGCCAGCTCAATTCACCCCTCCACTTT. Amino acid sequence: CASSQGQLNSPLHF. The gene calls are TRBV14 and TRBJ1-6; D remains ambiguous. The germline V and J ends were trimmed by 3 bases and 7 bases, with 10 bases remaining between them. This CDR3 has 14 amino acids. Germline loops: CDR1 SGHDN, CDR2 FVKESK.

This chain's CDR3 is CASSFHGGYTF. The CDR3 DNA sequence: TGTGCCAGCAGCTTTCACGGGGGCTACACCTTC. The chain combines TRBV7-9 with TRBJ1-2; D gene uncertain. Trimming pared 3 bases from V and 8 bases from J, leaving 7 bases between. Germline V gene data show CDR1 as SEHNR and CDR2 as FQNEAQ (reference sequence). CDR3 size: 11 residues.

The CDR3 sequence: CASSRTRGGNEQFF. DNA for the CDR3: TGTGCCAGCAGTCGGACTAGAGGCGGCAATGAGCAGTTCTTC. The chain employs TRBV6-6 and TRBJ2-1; 7 nucleotides align to TRBD2. The trim removed 5 bases at V and 6 bases at J, leaving 7 bases unmatched. The germline CDR1 and CDR2 sequences are MNHNY and SVGAGI (reference sequence). The CDR3 has 14 residues.

The rearrangement joins TRBV5-6 to TRBJ2-7; D is uncertain. This CDR3 is built from 13 residues. V was clipped by 1 base and J by 12 bases, with 17 bases between them. The germline V gene encodes CDR1 SGHDT and CDR2 YYEEEE. The CDR3 loop reads CASSLKSARDTYF. As DNA, the CDR3 is TGTGCCAGCAGCTTGAAGTCGGCACGTGATACGTACTTC.

The sample holds one count of this clonotype. In DNA, the CDR3 is TGTGCCATCAGTGACCCAGGACAGGGACACACAGATACGCAGTATTTT. This sequence encodes CAISDPGQGHTDTQYF. The gene calls are TRBV10-3 and TRBJ2-3; TRBD1 matches at 8 bases. The CDR3 has 16 residues. Trimming took 3 bases from V and 2 from J; bases not matched to a gene: 7. The germline V gene has CDR1 ENHRY and CDR2 SYGVKD.

The CDR3 sequence is CSARDLHRGLATEAFF. Here the CDR3 DNA reads TGCAGTGCTAGAGATCTACACAGGGGGCTGGCCACTGAAGCTTTCTTT. The chain combines TRBV20-1 with TRBJ1-1, with 9 nucleotides matching TRBD1. This CDR3 has 16 amino acids. Trimming took 0 bases from V and 4 from J; bases not matched to a gene: 9. Germline V gives CDR1 DFQATT, CDR2 SNEGSKA (reference sequence).

The chain recombines TRBV20-1 with TRBJ2-3; 7 nucleotides line up with TRBD2. The CDR3 extends over 11 amino acids. Germline V CDR1 and CDR2: DFQATT, SNEGSKA (reference sequence). V lost 7 bases, J lost 8 bases, and 6 bases stayed unmatched. As DNA, the CDR3 is TGCAGTGGGGGGGGGAGTGGTACGCAGTATTTT. Translating it yields CSGGGSGTQYF.

The V call is TRBV25-1, the J call TRBJ2-7, with 8 bases fitting TRBD1. After removal of 8 bases from V and 3 bases from J, the junction contained 3 bases not matched to a gene. Germline CDR1 reads MGHDK; CDR2 reads SYGVNS. This CDR3 is 12 amino acids long. Written as DNA, the CDR3 is TGTGCCAGCCGGGACAGGAACTACGAGCAGTACTTC. Its protein is CASRDRNYEQYF.

This clonotype has just one count. The rearrangement joins TRBV15 to TRBJ2-5, with D tentatively TRBD1 (6 bases). Germline V gives CDR1 LNHNV, CDR2 YYDKDF (reference sequence). Trimming removed 0 bases at V and 5 bases at J, with 16 bases between. The CDR3 length is 16 residues. The DNA of the CDR3 is TGTGCCACCAGCAGAGATCTATTGGGGGCGAGCGAGACCCAGTACTTC. Its protein is CATSRDLLGASETQYF.

This clonotype was found once. The chain carries TRBV7-8 and TRBJ1-2; D might be TRBD1 (5 bases). Between the trimmed V and J ends, which lost 0 bases and 6 bases, there was a span of 11 bases. The germline CDR1 and CDR2 sequences are SGHVS and FQNEAQ. This CDR3 is built from 14 residues. The CDR3 is CASSLAAGAHGYTF. The DNA of the CDR3 is TGTGCCAGCAGCTTAGCAGCCGGGGCCCATGGCTACACCTTC.

This CDR3 is CASSFNLQETQYF. CDR3 sequence (DNA): TGTGCCAGCAGCTTTAACTTACAAGAGACCCAGTACTTC. The chain couples TRBV7-9 to TRBJ2-5; D is ambiguous. The CDR3 contains 13 residues. Trimming took 3 bases from V and 2 from J, leaving 7 bases between them. Germline CDR1 SEHNR, CDR2 FQNEAQ (reference sequence).

This clonotype was observed a few times. The chain joins TRBV4-1 to TRBJ2-7; 8 bases agree with TRBD2. The ends lost 0 bases at V and 1 base at J; junction bases unmatched: 5. CDR3 length: 16 amino acids. Germline CDR1 reads MGHRA; CDR2 reads YSYEKL. CDR3 bases: TGCGCCAGCAGCCAAGAACCAGCGGGGGCGTCCTACGAGCAGTACTTC. Translated, it gives CASSQEPAGASYEQYF.

The genes are TRBV7-7 and TRBJ2-1, with D possibly matching TRBD2 (5 bases). The CDR3 totals 13 residues. Trimming removed 5 bases from V and 9 bases from J, with 14 bases in between. The germline V gene encodes CDR1 SSHAT and CDR2 FNYEAQ (reference sequence). CDR3 sequence: CASSQDSAGEQFF. As DNA, the CDR3 is TGTGCCAGCAGCCAGGACTCGGCGGGTGAGCAGTTCTTC.

CDR3 protein: CSVGRDPNYGYTF. The CDR3 DNA reads TGCAGCGTTGGCAGGGACCCAAACTATGGCTACACCTTC. J is TRBJ1-2 and V is TRBV29-1; weak D call: TRBD1 (5 bases). V lost 4 bases to trimming and J lost 2 bases, with 11 bases between them. The CDR3 extends over 13 amino acids. Per the germline V gene, CDR1 is SQVTM and CDR2 is ANQGSEA.

The V gene is TRBV20-1, the J gene TRBJ2-5, with no clear D. Germline CDR1 reads DFQATT; CDR2 reads SNEGSKA (reference sequence). The CDR3 contains 13 residues. Deletions cut 3 bases from V and 5 bases from J, with 13 bases between. The CDR3, as DNA: TGCAGTGCTAGGCTACCTTCCGTGGAGACCCAGTACTTC. Amino acids: CSARLPSVETQYF.

J is TRBJ2-1 and V is TRBV5-4; D gene unclear. The ends were cut back, 0 bases at V and 0 bases at J, with 7 bases in the middle. Germline V gene sequence: CDR1 SGHNT, CDR2 YYREEE (reference sequence). This CDR3 region has 15 residues. The CDR3 DNA follows: TGTGCCAGCAGCTTGGCTCGCGGCTCCTACAATGAGCAGTTCTTC. As protein: CASSLARGSYNEQFF.

The rearrangement uses TRBV5-1 and TRBJ2-1, with a tentative D call TRBD2 (5 bases). This CDR3 has 14 amino acids. Trimming pared 5 bases from V and 0 bases from J, leaving 9 bases between. CDR1 and CDR2 (germline): SGHRS, YFSETQ. The CDR3 DNA follows: TGCGCCAGCAGTGGCGGGTACTCCTACAATGAGCAGTTCTTC. Translated, it gives CASSGGYSYNEQFF.

This clonotype turned up a few times. V gene TRBV11-2 combines with J gene TRBJ1-1; the match to TRBD1 covers 10 bases. Per the germline V gene, CDR1 is SGHAT and CDR2 is FQNNGV. CDR3 length: 17 residues. Trimming at V came to 3 bases and at J to 4 bases, leaving 11 bases not matched to a gene. The CDR3 nucleotides are TGTGCCAGCAGCTTGGGGGGGACAGGGGCGCTGGGCACTGAAGCTTTCTTT. This gives the protein CASSLGGTGALGTEAFF.

The chain carries TRBV6-5 and TRBJ2-7, with 10 bases aligning to TRBD1. The V gene's germline CDR1 is MNHEY and CDR2 SVGAGI. This CDR3 region has 16 residues. The J segment lost 5 bases and the V segment lost 2 bases, leaving 9 bases of the junction unmatched. The CDR3 DNA sequence: TGTGCCAGCAGTTACCAGCCCCGGGGACAGGGGAACGAGCAGTACTTC. Its translation: CASSYQPRGQGNEQYF.

The genes are TRBV20-1 and TRBJ1-1; 8 nucleotides line up with TRBD1. V was clipped by 0 bases and J by 4 bases; unmatched bases: 10. The CDR3 loop spans 16 amino acids. The germline V gene has CDR1 DFQATT and CDR2 SNEGSKA (reference sequence). The chain's CDR3 is CSARDPQGAFLTEAFF. CDR3 DNA sequence: TGCAGTGCTAGAGATCCCCAGGGGGCCTTTCTCACTGAAGCTTTCTTT.

The V gene is TRBV19, the J gene TRBJ2-1; D gene unclear. CDR1 and CDR2 (germline): LNHDA, SQIVND (reference sequence). Trimming took off 5 bases at V and 7 bases at J, with 6 bases between the two ends. The CDR3 totals 11 residues. The CDR3 bases are TGTGCCAGTAGTGGGCATAATGAGCAGTTCTTC. Protein product: CASSGHNEQFF.